This record concerns one T cell receptor beta chain sequence. Its antigen is unidentified. The record originates from a study of blood T cells in healthy people across ages. Study results and limitations: Versus aged donors, long-lived donors had higher diversity and more naive CD4+ cells.

With a J-beta primer mix and a sample-barcoded 5' primer, a second PCR ran about 7 to 12 cycles. Through a template-switch adaptor with 12 random nucleotides, each cDNA molecule received a tag. One entry per CDR3 protein, called by TCRdb with MiXCR from the 5' RACE reads. The table lists some 1.1 million distinct CDR3 sequences, 35% to 40% of them singletons, with about 12% in the top ten. Germline V gene lookup returns CDR1 MNHNS and CDR2 SASEGT. V gave up 2 bases and J gave up 0 bases, with 11 bases separating them. The CDR3 totals 16 residues. The TCR sequence derives from a young man in good health. V usage is TRBV6-1 and J usage is TRBJ1-3, with D hard to call. Sequencing input: blood. The CDR3 reads CASSESPLVSGNTIYF. The CDR3 nucleotides read TGTGCCAGCAGTGAATCCCCGCTCGTCTCTGGAAACACCATATATTTT.